The rows below give T cell receptor beta chains drawn from one sample of a study of T cell responses to AZD1222 COVID-19 vaccine. The data were produced by immunoSEQ multiplex PCR, yet TCRdb's version contains in-frame clones alone and is incomplete. The repertoire holds about 100,000 clones, with around nine tenths as singletons. The sample here was peripheral blood, taken on day 0 of AZD1222 vaccination. The receptors derive from an adult in good health. CDR3s include the opening cysteine and the closing phenylalanine or tryptophan. The D gene is left open where the match is weak. Clone size is given for some rows only: seen once, a few or many times, or a class if the clone is expanded.

j_call	clone_size	d_call	v_call	cdr3_nt	cdr3_aa
TRBJ2-5	once	NA	TRBV24-1	TGTGCCACCAGTGATTTGCTGCGGGGACTAGAGACCCAGTACTTC	CATSDLLRGLETQYF
TRBJ2-7	NA	TRBD2	TRBV28	TGTGCCAGCTGGGGCGGGGGGTCCTACGAGCAGTACTTC	CASWGGGSYEQYF
TRBJ2-1	NA	NA	TRBV11-3	TGTGCCAGCAGCTTAGATCGGGGCTATGAGCAGTTCTTC	CASSLDRGYEQFF
TRBJ2-1	NA	NA	TRBV10-1	TGCGCCAGCAGTGATAGCGGAGCTACCTACAATGAGCAGTTCTTC	CASSDSGATYNEQFF
TRBJ1-5	NA	NA	TRBV21-1	TGTGCCAGCAGCGTAGTTCGCGGACAGGATGGGGGCAATCAGCCCCAGCATTTT	CASSVVRGQDGGNQPQHF
TRBJ1-1	NA	NA	TRBV5-4	TGTGCCAGCAGCCGAGGTAGCGCTGAAGCTTTCTTT	CASSRGSAEAFF
TRBJ1-2	NA	NA	TRBV28	TGTGCCAGCAGGGGGTATGGCTACACCTTC	CASRGYGYTF
TRBJ2-3	NA	NA	TRBV9	TGTGCCAGCAGCCTTAGCGGAGCCACAGATACGCAGTATTTT	CASSLSGATDTQYF
TRBJ1-1	NA	NA	TRBV28	TGTGCCAGCAGATATTTTAGAACAGGGTACACTGAAGCTTTCTTT	CASRYFRTGYTEAFF
TRBJ2-2	NA	NA	TRBV7-3	TGTGCCAGCAGCTTAGGGGACCACACCGGGGAGCTGTTTTTT	CASSLGDHTGELFF
TRBJ1-3	NA	NA	TRBV3-1/TRBV3-2	TGTGCCAGCAGCCAAGACGGGTTGCGGGAAATCTCTGGAAACACCATATATTTT	CASSQDGLREISGNTIYF
TRBJ1-2	NA	TRBD1	TRBV5-1	TGCGCCAGCAGCGATCAGGGGGCCTGGGGCTACACCTTC	CASSDQGAWGYTF
TRBJ2-7	NA	TRBD2	TRBV10-3	TGTGCCATCGGAGGGAGGGTGCAATCCTACGAGCAGTACTTC	CAIGGRVQSYEQYF
TRBJ1-3	NA	NA	TRBV2	TGTGCCAGCACGGGGACACTACCTGGAAACACCATATATTTT	CASTGTLPGNTIYF
TRBJ1-5	NA	TRBD1	TRBV3-1/TRBV3-2	TGTGCCAGCAGCCCCCAAACAGGGGTTCAGCCCCAGCATTTT	CASSPQTGVQPQHF
TRBJ1-4	NA	NA	TRBV29-1	TGCAGCGTTGCTAGCGTTGAAAAACTGTTTTTT	CSVASVEKLFF
TRBJ2-1	NA	NA	TRBV28	TGTGCCAGCAGTGTCGGTGGGGGCGGGGCCTACAATGAGCAGTTCTTC	CASSVGGGGAYNEQFF
TRBJ1-5	NA	NA	TRBV21-1	TGTGCCAGCAGCATTCCTACTACCGGGGCCGGGCGCAATCAGCCCCAGCATTTT	CASSIPTTGAGRNQPQHF
TRBJ1-5	NA	NA	TRBV2	TGTGCCAGCACCCCGTGGGGGGGGGATCAGCCCCAGCATTTT	CASTPWGGDQPQHF
TRBJ2-7	NA	NA	TRBV7-9	TGTGCCAGCAGCCTCCGGGACTCCTACGAGCAGTACTTC	CASSLRDSYEQYF
TRBJ2-2	NA	TRBD1	TRBV5-1	TGCGCCAGCAGAGAAGTAGGACAGGGATTGATCGGGGAGCTGTTTTTT	CASREVGQGLIGELFF
TRBJ2-1	NA	NA	TRBV21-1	TGTGCCAGCAGCAAAGTGGCCAGGGCTCGGGGGGGTTACAATGAGCAGTTCTTC	CASSKVARARGGYNEQFF
TRBJ2-7	NA	NA	TRBV28	TGTGCCAGCAGTTTAATCCGGACATTTGGGGTCGGCTCAGCTTCCTACGAGCAGTACTTC	CASSLIRTFGVGSASYEQYF
TRBJ1-5	once	NA	TRBV19	TGTGCCAGTAATGGGGTCGGCGCTCAGCCCCAGCATTTT	CASNGVGAQPQHF
TRBJ2-1	NA	NA	TRBV2	TGTGCCAGCAGTGAAAACGATGAGCAGTTCTTC	CASSENDEQFF
TRBJ1-6	NA	NA	TRBV28	TGTGCCAGCAGTTTCCTAAATTCACCCCTCCACTTT	CASSFLNSPLHF
TRBJ2-5	NA	NA	TRBV5-4	TGTGCCAGCAGCTTGGTGCCGGAGCGGTACCAAGAGACCCAGTACTTC	CASSLVPERYQETQYF
TRBJ2-1	NA	NA	TRBV11-2	TGTGCCAGCAGCCCACGACGTGATCCTTCCTACAATGAGCAGTTCTTC	CASSPRRDPSYNEQFF
TRBJ2-7	NA	NA	TRBV5-6	TGTGCCAGCAGCTCAGCAGGGCCCCGTTTCTACGAGCAGTACTTC	CASSSAGPRFYEQYF
TRBJ2-5	NA	TRBD2	TRBV7-8	TGTGCCAGCAGCCAGCGGGGAGAAGAGACCCAGTACTTC	CASSQRGEETQYF
TRBJ2-3	NA	TRBD1	TRBV28	TGTGCCAGCAGTTTAGAGACAGGGGGGACAGATACGCAGTATTTT	CASSLETGGTDTQYF
TRBJ2-3	NA	NA	TRBV27	TGTGCCAGCAGTTTAAATCGGTGGGGCCCAGATACGCAGTATTTT	CASSLNRWGPDTQYF
TRBJ2-1	NA	NA	TRBV5-3	TGTGCCAGAAGCTACCCGGGACTCAAATCACCTCAGGAGCAGTTCTTC	CARSYPGLKSPQEQFF
TRBJ1-4	few	NA	TRBV25-1	TGTGCCAGCAGTGAGGTCTTTGGTGAAAAACTGTTTTTT	CASSEVFGEKLFF
TRBJ2-4	NA	TRBD1	TRBV7-2	TGTGCCAGCAGATCCGGACCTGGACAGGGCGGAGGGAACATTCAGTACTTC	CASRSGPGQGGGNIQYF
TRBJ1-3	few	TRBD1	TRBV9	TGTGCCAGCAGCGACAGGGGAGGTTCTGGAAACACCATATATTTT	CASSDRGGSGNTIYF
TRBJ2-7	NA	NA	TRBV7-9	TGTGCCAGCAGCTTAGGCAACGAGCAGTACTTC	CASSLGNEQYF
TRBJ2-1	NA	NA	TRBV11-3	TGTGCCAGCAGCTTAAGTACGGTTTCGGGGCAGTTCTTC	CASSLSTVSGQFF
TRBJ1-4	NA	NA	TRBV23-1	TGCGCCAGCAGCCGACAGTCCCCTAATGAAAAACTGTTTTTT	CASSRQSPNEKLFF
TRBJ1-1	NA	TRBD1	TRBV7-2	TGTGCCAGCAGCTTACTTACAGGGGGGGGCACTGAAGCTTTCTTT	CASSLLTGGGTEAFF
TRBJ2-7	once	TRBD1	TRBV15	TGTGCCACCAGCAGATTCCCCCGGACAGGGGCTAACGAGCAGTACTTC	CATSRFPRTGANEQYF
TRBJ2-1	NA	TRBD2	TRBV6-1	TGTGCCAGCAGTGTCCCGGGACTAGCGGGAGCGGGCAATGAGCAGTTCTTC	CASSVPGLAGAGNEQFF
TRBJ2-5	NA	TRBD1	TRBV2	TGTGCCAGCGCGGACAGGGGAGAGACCCAGTACTTC	CASADRGETQYF
TRBJ1-4	NA	NA	TRBV2	TGTGCCAGCAGATTACTTGCAACTAATGAAAAACTGTTTTTT	CASRLLATNEKLFF
TRBJ2-1	NA	TRBD2	TRBV7-6	TGTGCCAGCAGCCCTCAGGGGAAACTAGCGGGAAGAAGCTCCTACAATGAGCAGTTCTTC	CASSPQGKLAGRSSYNEQFF
TRBJ1-2	NA	NA	TRBV6-5	TGTGCCAGCAGTTACTCGGCAGTTCACTATGGCTACACCTTC	CASSYSAVHYGYTF
TRBJ2-1	once	NA	TRBV10-2	TGCGCCAGCAGTGAGGGAAGGGGCTACAATGAGCAGTTCTTC	CASSEGRGYNEQFF
TRBJ2-7	once	TRBD1	TRBV5-3	TGTGCCAGAAGCAGGGGACAGGGGGACCACGAGCAGTACTTC	CARSRGQGDHEQYF
TRBJ1-6	NA	TRBD1	TRBV5-1	TGCGCCAGCAGCTCCAGCCTAACAGGGGGTTCACCCCTCCACTTT	CASSSSLTGGSPLHF
TRBJ2-1	NA	TRBD2	TRBV13	TGTGCCAGCAGCTATGGACTAGCGGACTCTAATGAGCAGTTCTTC	CASSYGLADSNEQFF
TRBJ1-4	NA	TRBD1	TRBV6-5	TGTGCCAGCAGTTCGGACAGGGAGGGTGAAAAACTGTTTTTT	CASSSDREGEKLFF
TRBJ1-5	once	NA	TRBV5-8	TGTGCCAGCAGCTTGAATCGGGGGGCCAATCAGCCCCAGCATTTT	CASSLNRGANQPQHF
TRBJ2-2	NA	TRBD1	TRBV29-1	TGCAGCGTTGACAGGGGGAACGGGGAGCTGTTTTTT	CSVDRGNGELFF